This is a list of T cell receptor beta chains from one sample in a study of a mutant IDH1 vaccine in newly diagnosed glioma. The protocol was immunoSEQ multiplex PCR, while the TCRdb copy is restricted to in-frame clones and leaves out a portion. Of about 88,000 clones in the sample, roughly 87% were seen once. Material: PBMCs, obtained from a glioma patient treated with radiotherapy, temozolomide or both. The receptors shown here come from a man aged 40-49 years with glioma. Some clones in this sample may be carry-over from other donors' samples. Both conserved end residues are part of each CDR3. D genes are given only for firm matches. Size is omitted from some rows. Given values are once, few, many or a class for expanded clones.

size	D	V	length	J	CDR3	DNA
-	-	TRBV2	13	TRBJ2-2	CASSEGGAGELFF	TGTGCCAGCAGTGAAGGGGGGGCCGGGGAGCTGTTTTTT
-	TRBD2	TRBV27	15	TRBJ2-1	CASSKPSGGYNEQFF	TGTGCCAGCAGTAAACCTAGCGGGGGGTACAATGAGCAGTTCTTC
-	-	TRBV27	14	TRBJ2-7	CASSSGQLPAEQYF	TGTGCCAGCAGTTCCGGACAGCTCCCGGCCGAGCAGTACTTC
-	-	TRBV19	15	TRBJ2-1	CASIKDQSSYNEQFF	TGTGCCAGTATTAAAGACCAGAGCTCCTACAATGAGCAGTTCTTC
-	TRBD1	TRBV27	18	TRBJ2-6	CASSVRDRGHSGANVLTF	TGTGCCAGCAGTGTACGGGACAGGGGCCACTCTGGGGCCAACGTCCTGACTTTC
-	-	TRBV6-1	13	TRBJ1-2	CASSDNSNYGYTF	TGTGCCAGCAGTGATAACAGTAACTATGGCTACACCTTC
-	-	TRBV19	14	TRBJ2-7	CASSMRAQGFEQYF	TGTGCCAGTAGTATGAGGGCCCAAGGGTTCGAGCAGTACTTC
-	TRBD1	TRBV12-5	15	TRBJ2-5	CASGRGQGFQETQYF	TGTGCTAGTGGCCGCGGACAGGGATTCCAAGAGACCCAGTACTTC
-	-	TRBV2	13	TRBJ1-1	CASRLGGITEAFF	TGTGCCAGCAGATTAGGGGGTATTACTGAAGCTTTCTTT
once	-	TRBV5-1	14	TRBJ2-5	CASSFQERGETQYF	TGCGCCAGCAGCTTCCAGGAGAGGGGGGAGACCCAGTACTTC
-	-	TRBV6-5	14	TRBJ2-7	CASSPGDSAYEQYF	TGTGCCAGCAGTCCGGGGGACAGTGCCTACGAGCAGTACTTC
-	TRBD2	TRBV12-5	19	TRBJ2-1	CASGLVPQSSAGGRHEQFF	TGTGCTAGTGGTTTGGTACCGCAGTCCTCGGCGGGGGGGCGGCATGAGCAGTTCTTC
-	-	TRBV7-9	16	TRBJ2-7	CASSSGKTNRSYEQYF	TGTGCCAGCAGTTCAGGGAAAACCAATCGCTCCTACGAGCAGTACTTC
-	-	TRBV30	14	TRBJ1-2	CAWRGRRANYGYTF	TGTGCCTGGAGGGGGCGGAGAGCTAACTATGGCTACACCTTC
-	TRBD1	TRBV2	15	TRBJ2-5	CASRLTGGAGETQYF	TGTGCCAGCAGGTTGACAGGGGGCGCAGGAGAGACCCAGTACTTC
-	TRBD1	TRBV27	15	TRBJ2-2	CASSPDRAYTGELFF	TGTGCCAGCAGCCCCGACAGGGCCTACACCGGGGAGCTGTTTTTT
-	-	TRBV4-1	15	TRBJ1-3	CASSQVGRTGNTIYF	TGCGCCAGCAGCCAAGTTGGCCGGACTGGAAACACCATATATTTT
-	-	TRBV7-2	17	TRBJ1-1	CASSLGARASRYTEAFF	TGTGCCAGCAGCTTAGGAGCACGGGCTTCCCGTTACACTGAAGCTTTCTTT
-	TRBD2	TRBV13	16	TRBJ2-7	CASSPRTSGGTYEQYF	TGTGCCAGCAGCCCGCGGACTAGCGGGGGGACCTACGAGCAGTACTTC
-	TRBD1	TRBV29-1	13	TRBJ1-2	CSVDPQGAYGYTF	TGCAGCGTTGACCCCCAGGGGGCCTATGGCTACACCTTC
-	-	TRBV27	13	TRBJ2-2	CASRRGGTGELFF	TGTGCCAGCAGAAGAGGGGGGACCGGGGAGCTGTTTTTT
-	TRBD2	TRBV10-3	15	TRBJ2-3	CAISVGGGLVDTQYF	TGTGCCATCAGTGTCGGCGGGGGTCTAGTGGATACGCAGTATTTT
-	-	TRBV6-5	13	TRBJ2-7	CASSYSRIGWQYF	TGTGCCAGCAGTTACTCGAGAATCGGGTGGCAGTACTTC
-	-	TRBV10-3	14	TRBJ2-7	CATGEGASSYEQYF	TGTGCCACAGGGGAGGGGGCAAGCTCCTACGAGCAGTACTTC
-	-	TRBV30	12	TRBJ2-3	CAWSRDTDTQYF	TGTGCCTGGAGTAGGGACACAGATACGCAGTATTTT
-	-	TRBV7-8	14	TRBJ1-1	CASSPGGVQTEAFF	TGTGCCAGCAGCCCGGGGGGCGTCCAAACTGAAGCTTTCTTT
-	-	TRBV6-1	14	TRBJ1-5	CASSLVGGNQPQHF	TGTGCCAGCAGTCTGGTCGGGGGGAATCAGCCCCAGCATTTT
-	-	TRBV14	14	TRBJ2-7	CASSQQGGPYEQYF	TGTGCCAGCAGCCAACAGGGGGGGCCTTACGAGCAGTACTTC
few	-	TRBV5-1	16	TRBJ2-6	CASSYDGDSGANVLTF	TGCGCCAGCAGCTACGACGGAGACTCTGGGGCCAACGTCCTGACTTTC
few	-	TRBV11-2	16	TRBJ2-6	CASSALLVSGANVLTF	TGTGCCAGCAGCGCCCTACTGGTCTCTGGGGCCAACGTCCTGACTTTC
-	-	TRBV5-1	14	TRBJ1-3	CASSSGGIGNTIYF	TGCGCCAGCAGCTCGGGCGGGATCGGAAACACCATATATTTT
-	TRBD2	TRBV9	16	TRBJ2-3	CASSVDVGTSFPTQYF	TGTGCCAGCAGCGTAGACGTCGGGACTAGCTTTCCTACGCAGTATTTT
-	-	TRBV5-5	15	TRBJ1-4	CASSAGVATNEKLFF	TGTGCCAGCAGCGCAGGGGTTGCAACTAATGAAAAACTGTTTTTT
-	-	TRBV4-1	14	TRBJ1-4	CASSQAGAGEKLFF	TGCGCCAGCAGCCAAGCGGGGGCAGGTGAAAAACTGTTTTTT
few	-	TRBV2	14	TRBJ1-2	CASSPSAGAYGYTF	TGTGCCAGCAGCCCCTCGGCGGGTGCCTATGGCTACACCTTC
-	TRBD1	TRBV30	15	TRBJ1-6	CAWTGTGIRSSPLHF	TGTGCCTGGACCGGGACAGGGATCCGTAGTTCACCCCTCCACTTT
-	-	TRBV5-1	12	TRBJ1-6	CASSFGGGPLHF	TGCGCCAGCAGCTTCGGGGGAGGACCCCTCCACTTT
-	-	TRBV5-1	14	TRBJ2-3	CASSLGGYTDTQYF	TGCGCCAGCAGCTTAGGGGGGTACACAGATACGCAGTATTTT
-	TRBD1	TRBV10-3	13	TRBJ2-7	CAIRGTGKDEQYF	TGTGCCATCAGGGGGACAGGGAAGGACGAGCAGTACTTC
-	-	TRBV10-3	15	TRBJ1-5	CAIRQGDHSNQPQHF	TGTGCCATCAGGCAGGGAGATCATAGCAATCAGCCCCAGCATTTT
once	-	TRBV6-6	16	TRBJ2-5	CATLIRQAPGGETQYF	TGTGCCACCCTGATAAGACAGGCCCCCGGGGGGGAGACCCAGTACTTC
once	-	TRBV5-3	14	TRBJ1-2	CARSLGVGNYGYTF	TGTGCCAGAAGCTTGGGCGTTGGAAACTATGGCTACACCTTC
-	-	TRBV6-5	16	TRBJ1-1	CASSYSRRGSNTEAFF	TGTGCCAGCAGTTACTCGAGGAGGGGCTCAAACACTGAAGCTTTCTTT
-	-	TRBV25-1	14	TRBJ2-7	CASSVGRDPYEQYF	TGTGCCAGCAGTGTTGGCAGGGACCCCTACGAGCAGTACTTC
-	-	TRBV6-6	15	TRBJ2-2	CASSTQGRNTGELFF	TGTGCCAGCAGTACCCAGGGACGGAACACCGGGGAGCTGTTTTTT
-	-	TRBV5-4	17	TRBJ2-7	CASSTPGHLTGPYEQYF	TGTGCCAGCAGCACCCCGGGACACCTCACGGGGCCTTACGAGCAGTACTTC
-	-	TRBV5-1	15	TRBJ1-2	CASSLGPRNNYGYTF	TGCGCCAGCAGCTTGGGTCCACGGAACAACTATGGCTACACCTTC
-	-	TRBV5-5	14	TRBJ1-6	CASSRAPNNSPLHF	TGTGCCAGCAGCCGGGCGCCAAATAATTCACCCCTCCACTTT
-	-	TRBV5-6	14	TRBJ1-2	CASSWGDLSYGYTF	TGTGCCAGCAGCTGGGGTGATTTGAGTTATGGCTACACCTTC
-	-	TRBV19	15	TRBJ1-5	CASRALDSSNQPQHF	TGTGCCAGTCGAGCCCTTGACAGTAGCAATCAGCCCCAGCATTTT
-	-	TRBV6-5	14	TRBJ1-5	CASSNGAGNQPQHF	TGTGCCAGCAGTAACGGGGCCGGGAATCAGCCCCAGCATTTT
-	-	TRBV10-3	14	TRBJ2-7	CAIRSAREGYEQYF	TGTGCCATCAGGTCGGCAAGGGAAGGCTACGAGCAGTACTTC
-	TRBD2	TRBV7-8	13	TRBJ2-7	CASSSARGGEQYF	TGTGCCAGCAGCTCGGCGAGGGGAGGGGAGCAGTACTTC
-	-	TRBV6-1	16	TRBJ2-6	CASSALDPSGANVLTF	TGTGCCAGCAGTGCCCTCGACCCATCTGGGGCCAACGTCCTGACTTTC
-	TRBD1	TRBV6-5	15	TRBJ1-2	CASSYSTTGGRGYTF	TGTGCCAGCAGTTACTCCACGACAGGGGGCCGTGGCTACACCTTC
-	-	TRBV5-6	15	TRBJ2-3	CASSLIFSSTDTQYF	TGTGCCAGCAGCTTGATTTTTTCTAGCACAGATACGCAGTATTTT